This T cell receptor beta chain derives from a study of T cells after yellow fever vaccination. TCRdb recomputed calls from the 5' RACE reads with MiXCR, one row per CDR3 protein. The sample holds 200,000 to 300,000 distinct CDR3 sequences, roughly 13% seen once. This clonotype was seen only a few times. The V end was cut by 6 bases, the J end by 4 bases, with 7 bases between. CDR3 length: 11 amino acids. The chain joins TRBV12-3 or TRBV12-4 to TRBJ2-7; D unclear. The sequences come from CD4+ T cells sorted from PBMCs, collected 45 days after the yellow fever booster vaccination. This TCR derives from a man aged 30 to 39 who received the YFV17D yellow fever vaccine. The CDR3 DNA reads as TGTGCCAGCAGCAAGCTGTACGAGCAGTACTTC. Translation: CASSKLYEQYF.